This T cell receptor beta chain was recorded in a study of cytomegalovirus exposure and HLA in healthy donors (dated by TCRdb to 2016 to 2017). Regarding the complete study: In an earlier analysis of approximately 500 of the donors, about 260 Gb of sequence data and 117 million unique TCR beta sequences from roughly 180 million T cells were reported. An early release covering 550 to 700 HLA-typed donors comprised 300 to 350 gigabases of sequencing data and roughly 86 million unique TCR sequences. Of the approximately 400 genotyped donors, roughly 76% were placed in the genetic ancestry cluster associated with self-reported Caucasian donors. The study aimed to test whether signatures of past pathogen exposure could be identified by cataloging public T cell receptors. The T cell repertoires of 670 or so subjects were profiled by immunosequencing and related to cytomegalovirus serostatus. Besides the first cohort of roughly 660 subjects, a separate validation cohort made up of about 120 different subjects was used. High-throughput TCR immunosequencing, statistical association of individual TCRs with disease status, and machine learning were combined to predict cytomegalovirus infection status. A later analysis re-examined previously published TCR beta repertoires from about 700 donors and added high-resolution HLA genotyping to investigate patterns of TCR occurrence. The later analysis used no new phenotypic data to find candidate immune exposures, relying instead on TCR beta sequences and their occurrence across donors. In an earlier analysis of roughly 600 of the donors, high-throughput TCR beta sequencing was used to judge whether each TCR beta V gene segment behaved as functional or pseudogenic. Donor age, sex, ethnicity and CMV serostatus were collected together with the repertoire data. A later genetic analysis took genome-wide SNP genotypes for about 55% of the 666 donors and used that subset as a discovery cohort. Every discovery cohort repertoire had been produced on one sequencing platform. Both class I and class II loci were covered by HLA typing, at four-digit resolution. The number of typed donors differed by locus: about 629-630 for A, B, C, DRB1 and DQB1; some 500 for DQA1; 606 for DPA1; and some 470 for DPB1. A handful of DR-DQ haplotypes were handled as single units for association and clustering because linkage in the cohort was strong. Among about 370 genotyped donors of the cohort, an average of around 220,000 unique TCR beta nucleotide sequences was sequenced per donor, of which roughly 18% were non-productive. What the work shows at the level of the full study, not this receptor alone: Specific HLA alleles were associated with over 15,000 TCR beta sequences at a false discovery rate of 0.05 in a later analysis. CMV serostatus was the only immune exposure information available for the cohort. In a later analysis, TCR association rates were found to vary across HLA loci, with the most associated TCRs seen for DRB1 alleles and the fewest for HLA-C alleles. Some IMGT-functional V segments, including TRBV6-2 and TRBV6-3, could not be distinguished by the 87-base-pair reads and were therefore excluded. The classifier was reported to diagnose cytomegalovirus status with high specificity and sensitivity in both the original and validation cohorts. Because HLA typing was unavailable for some donors at each locus, only the typed subset was used in association tests. The study gave a list of more than 150 TCR beta chains associated with cytomegalovirus. Presence/absence analyses assumed roughly uniform sequencing depth across donors, an assumption that may not hold. A group of highly shared sequence variants was considered likely to be a technical artifact of the sequencing pipeline. Strong co-occurrence of HLA alleles, especially DR and DQ, made assigning TCR associations to individual alleles difficult. In a later genetic analysis, fewer N-insertions in productive TCRs were reported among donors in an Asian-associated ancestry cluster than the roughly 700-donor mean. Three of the identified cytomegalovirus-associated TCR beta chains were confirmed in vitro to be specific for cytomegalovirus antigens. An association between a missense DCLRE1C variant and V-gene and J-gene trimming of TCR beta chains was found in a later genetic analysis and replicated in an independent cohort. Most TCR sequences were observed very rarely across donors, whereas some public TCRs were present in many individuals. Because counts were too low, about 15 rarely observed V segments, including chromosome 9 orphons, were left out of the earlier analysis of approximately 500 of the donors. The authors suggested that the approach could potentially be extended to other disease states and immunological phenotypes. The cohort was sequenced for TCR beta chains only, and without alpha or paired-chain data the features that could be detected were limited. Correlated functional status among segregating V segments might reflect linkage disequilibrium, but an unknown experimental factor could not be ruled out. In an earlier analysis of approximately 590 of the donors, most TCR beta V segments were observed in productive rearrangements about 90% or about 30% of the time, broadly matching IMGT annotations. A further reported finding was that TCR beta sequences accurately predicted the HLA-A and HLA-B alleles for most subjects in the first cohort. According to a later analysis, most CMV-associated TCR beta chains appeared to be HLA-restricted, and the HLA associations seemed to be driven largely by CMV exposure. In a later analysis, several top co-occurrence clusters were reported to appear linked to parvovirus B19, influenza, CMV and Epstein-Barr virus. Compared with equally common non-associated chains, HLA-associated TCR beta chains in a later analysis were more clonally expanded and had lower generation probabilities.

Trimming leaves V shorter by 1 base and J shorter by 3 bases, with the junction holding 12 bases beyond the gene matches. CDR1 is given as SGHVS and CDR2 as FNYEAQ, both from the germline V gene. The CDR3 sequence holds 18 residues, the cysteine and phenylalanine included. This entry keeps only the CDR3 DNA: 54 bases, framed from base 1. The cohort was made up of around 720 healthy bone marrow donors. All cohort members were sampled while nominally healthy, although unrecorded immune exposures were likely present. The donor tested CMV seropositive, placing the donor among the roughly 270 seropositive members of the cohort. Each donor provided a peripheral blood sample, and peripheral blood mononuclear cells were used for TCR beta sequencing. The Qiagen DNeasy Blood Extraction Kit was used to extract genomic DNA from the blood cell samples. The library relied on the immunoSEQ multiplex PCR assay. For the multiplex PCR, a mixture combining 60 forward primers for TCR Vbeta segments and 13 reverse primers for TCR Jbeta segments was used. A multiplex PCR assay on genomic DNA amplified the CDR3 region of rearranged TCR beta genes. Amplified TCR beta libraries were sequenced as 87-base-pair reads on the Illumina HiSeq System. The published analysis was carried out like this. A later analysis counted approximately 76 million unique TCR beta chains across the 650 to 700 repertoires, and roughly 10 million of these chains were shared by at least two donors. Raw reads were error-corrected and collapsed into unique sequences by a nearest-neighbor algorithm in which closely related sequences were merged to remove PCR and sequencing errors. CDR3 sequences were aligned to IMGT reference sequences to assign V, D and J gene segments. For a sequence to be retained, at least a six-nucleotide match to both a V gene segment and a J gene segment was required. A rearrangement counted as productive if the CDR3 had no stop codons and remained in frame with V and J, and every other rearrangement counted as non-productive. Following IMGT convention, CDR3 was defined as the stretch from the second conserved V-encoded cysteine up to the conserved J-encoded phenylalanine. The earlier analysis of more than 450 of the donors excluded sequences that lacked an unambiguous match to a single V gene segment. In an earlier analysis of 587 of the donors, V segments were called functional above 56.7% productive rearrangements and were called segregating when the between-donor standard deviation exceeded 5%. To diagnose cytomegalovirus status from the catalog of TCR beta chain sequences, a statistical classification framework was built. In a later analysis, TCR nucleotide sequences were compared against IMGT/GENE-DB human TR gene sequences so that V and J genes could be assigned. In a later analysis, CDR3 sequences and most-parsimonious VDJ recombination scenarios were assigned using the TCRdist pipeline. In a later analysis, each TCR beta chain was defined by its CDR3 amino acid sequence together with its V-gene family, and reads lacking a unique V-gene family were excluded. A later analysis removed 500 to 600 highly shared, low-generation-probability nucleotide sequences to deal with suspected cross-contamination and a sequencing artifact. In a later analysis, a clonal expansion index for each public chain was calculated from normalized within-repertoire ranks of inferred template counts. A later analysis computed generation probabilities with a VDJ recombination model fitted to out-of-frame rearrangements, and checked the results against IGoR. In a later analysis, hypergeometric tests were used to score TCR-TCR, TCR-HLA and TCR-CMV co-occurrence, with a repertoire-size bias correction applied to TCR pairs. To estimate false discovery rates, a later analysis permuted the HLA or CMV assignments 20 times. In a later analysis, co-occurring TCRs were grouped using DBSCAN, and TCRdist sequence similarity was added for clustering within HLA-allele-positive subsets. Repertoires with fewer than 30,000 or more than 120,000 public chains, plus five repertoires with anomalous nucleotide sharing, were excluded from co-occurrence clustering. TCRdb's version of the immuneACCESS table is confined to in-frame rearrangements and falls short of the full clone set. An unresolved V gene accounts for under half of the shortfall where checked; the remainder is of unknown origin. V and J calls and clone size are as listed in that table; D and trimming were resolved from the DNA. The sample includes roughly 80,000 clones, with around 70% observed a single time. Around 15% of the sample lies in the top ten.

On this clone itself: The antigen this receptor binds is unknown. Qualities for individual bases were not recorded, and no much larger clone is one base off.

In this chain, TRBV7-6 is recombined with TRBJ2-1; 7 bases in the middle match TRBD2. The sequence was obtained from a woman between 35 and 50 years old in good health and CMV-seropositive. Source material: PBMCs. The DNA sequence reads TGTGCCAGCAGCTTAGGGACTAGGTCGTCTCCAGTCTACAATGAGCAGTTCTTC. This is translated as CASSLGTRSSPVYNEQFF.